The source of this T cell receptor (beta chain) is a study of tumor and adjacent non-tumor tissue in lung cancer. Study in general: Stage I to III disease affected about nine men and 4 or 5 women aged roughly 31 to 85.

This sample's RNA came from whole unsorted tissue. Findings and limits, study-wide: TCR diversity was significantly greater in tumor than normal lung tissue. Shorter survival was associated with higher TCR diversity in tumors. In normal lung, the top 100 clones were significantly more dominant than in tumor.

CDR3 length equals 18 residues. Germline trimming cut 1 base from V and 0 bases from J; bases unmatched to any gene: 8. CDR1 is LGHNA and CDR2 is YNFKEQ in the germline V gene. TCRbeta libraries were built with three rounds of nested PCR, modified from ARM-PCR. TCRdb re-called the multiplex PCR reads through MiXCR, storing one row per CDR3 protein. The sample contains 220,000 or so distinct CDR3 sequences, 70% to 75% of which appear only once. Of note for this clonotype: Its antigen remains unknown. This may be a read error, as it is one base from a much larger clone.

The sequence came from a man aged 60 to 75 with non-small cell lung cancer. Sequencing was performed on lung tumor tissue. The chain uses TRBV4-2 and TRBJ2-5; TRBD2 matches at 10 bases. CDR3 bases: TGTGCCAGCAGCCAAGTTATAGCGGGGGGATCGTACCAAGAGACCCAGTACTTC. It translates to CASSQVIAGGSYQETQYF.